These T cell receptor beta chains were read from a single sample in a study of beta chain features in type 1 diabetes. TCRdb keeps only in-frame clones here, not all; method: immunoSEQ multiplex PCR. The sample lists hundreds of thousands of clones; 7.5% to 9% were seen once. Sequenced input: central memory CD4+ T cells from blood. Source of these receptors: a woman between 18 and 29 years old in good health. Each CDR3 is given without its conserved first and last residue.

J gene,V gene,CDR3 protein
TRBJ2-2,TRBV10-3,AIRPNTGELF
.,TRBV28,ASGVGDYEQY
TRBJ1-5,TRBV4-2,ASSQFGTGDQPQH
TRBJ2-7,TRBV7-8,ASSQTSGSHEQY
TRBJ1-1,TRBV6-6,ASSYAGGREAF
TRBJ1-2,TRBV6-5,ASSLDPNYGYT
TRBJ2-1,TRBV2,ASKGATSVNEQF
TRBJ1-3,TRBV7-2,ASRGVLGGNTIY
TRBJ2-6,TRBV6-1,ASSRTGYGANVLT
TRBJ2-1,TRBV28,ASRSGGGTYNEQF
TRBJ2-5,TRBV7-2,ASSLRGSVQTQY
TRBJ2-1,TRBV7-3,ASSPIPSSYNEQF
TRBJ2-7,TRBV6-1,ASSSPLSGQY
TRBJ1-5,TRBV6-6,ASRQNDQPQH
TRBJ2-3,TRBV11-2,ASSIDRGRRDTQY
TRBJ2-2,TRBV14,ASSQFPIRQGAGGELF
TRBJ2-2,TRBV5-1,ASSLGQEGLGELF
TRBJ2-7,TRBV5-1,ASSSGAYEQY
TRBJ2-3,TRBV6-5,ASSSSRYTDTQY
TRBJ2-2,TRBV5-5,ASSLGSTSGSIGLF
TRBJ2-7,TRBV29-1,SVDPGQGNGEQY
TRBJ2-7,TRBV29-1,SVAQNYEQY
TRBJ2-7,TRBV9,ASSVGGAQGAGEQY
TRBJ2-2,TRBV10-3,AISESSGIVTGELF